This entry is about one T cell receptor (beta chain). Its specific antigen is unknown. Qualities for individual bases were not recorded, and no much larger clone is one base off. The library was generated by PCR. Sequencing used a NextSeq 500. TCRdb's own reprocessing of the public reads used fastp at Q25 and MiXCR and kept productive beta chains. Each CDR3 protein gets just one entry, which takes the most common genes and DNA from the rows behind it. Here the sample has several thousand distinct CDR3 sequences; just over 40% occur a single time. The ten most abundant clones make up 15% of the sample. The V and J ends are trimmed by 4 bases and 11 bases, leaving 14 bases between them. The germline V gene provides CDR1 MNHEY and CDR2 SVGAGI. From its cysteine to its phenylalanine, the CDR3 spans 12 amino acids. Solely the CDR3 DNA is kept, with 36 bases framed from the first base. This record comes from a study of immune characterization of retroperitoneal liposarcoma (dated by TCRdb to the late 2010s).

The chain was built from TRBV6-5 and TRBJ2-5, with no confidently assigned D gene. The sequenced sample was tumor tissue. This TCR was recovered from a male donor with retroperitoneal liposarcoma. The sequence in DNA is TGTGCCAGCAGTTCTCTCTACAATGAGCAGTACTTC. This codes for CASSSLYNEQYF.